This T cell receptor beta chain was identified in a study of type 1 regulatory T cells. Across the study: T-allo10 is an in vitro-generated, Tr1-enriched CD4 T cell product specific for alloantigen.

V trimming: 3 bases; J trimming: 9 bases; junction bases outside the gene matches: 11. Germline CDR1 and CDR2: SGHRS and YFSETQ. The length of the CDR3 is 14 residues. Each CDR3 protein gets one entry after TCRdb re-called the reads with MiXCR. The table records 80,000 to 100,000 distinct CDR3 sequences, 25% to 40% of them present only once. The V and J genes are TRBV5-1 and TRBJ1-2, with TRBD1 matching 7 bases. The sequenced sample consisted of CD4+ T cells, either the whole sample or a sorted fraction (not recorded which). The receptor was derived from a human donor in good health. The CDR3 reads CASSYVEGALSYTF. Written as DNA, the CDR3 is TGCGCCAGCAGCTATGTAGAGGGGGCGCTGAGCTACACCTTC. Complete variable domain (other parts from reference TRBV5-1 and TRBJ1-2): KAGVTQTPRYLIKTRGQQVTLSCSPISGHRSVSWYQQTPGQGLQFLFEYFSETQRNKGNFPGRFSGRQFSNSRSEMNVSTLELGDSALYLCASSYVEGALSYTFGSGTRLTVV.